These T cell receptor beta chains were read from a single sample in a study of T cell repertoires in cytomegalovirus infection. Via MiXCR, TCRdb re-called the reads, giving one row per CDR3 protein. The top ten hold approximately 13% of the sample, which has fewer than 300,000 distinct CDR3 sequences, roughly 24% seen once. What was sequenced was PBMCs. Source of these receptors: a human donor in good health (CMV status not recorded). Some clones in this sample may be carry-over from other donors' samples. Each CDR3 is given with its conserved first and last residue. D genes are given only for firm matches. Clone size is stated in some rows and not others, as once, few, many or a class when expanded.

CDR3aa: CASSRQDSRAGNQPQHF
CDR3nt: TGTGCCAGCAGCCGCCAGGACAGCCGAGCGGGCAATCAGCCCCAGCATTTT
d_gene: .
abundance: .
v_gene: TRBV27
j_gene: TRBJ1-5

CDR3aa: CSAVDYRTANTQYF
CDR3nt: TGCAGTGCCGTGGACTACCGCACGGCGAATACGCAGTATTTT
d_gene: .
abundance: few
v_gene: TRBV20-1
j_gene: TRBJ2-3

CDR3aa: CASSPYTGGYDEQYF
CDR3nt: TGTGCCAGCAGCCCGTATACAGGGGGCTACGACGAGCAGTACTTC
d_gene: TRBD1
abundance: many
v_gene: TRBV7-4
j_gene: TRBJ2-7

CDR3aa: CASSSTRGSGNTIYF
CDR3nt: TGTGCCAGCAGTTCCACTCGGGGCAGTGGAAACACCATATATTTT
d_gene: .
abundance: .
v_gene: TRBV28
j_gene: TRBJ1-3

CDR3aa: CASRGLRRNEQFF
CDR3nt: TGTGCCAGCAGGGGACTGAGGAGAAATGAGCAGTTCTTC
d_gene: .
abundance: medium-sized
v_gene: TRBV7-2
j_gene: TRBJ2-1

CDR3aa: CASSLDQGGSSYNSPLHF
CDR3nt: TGTGCCAGCAGCTTAGACCAAGGGGGGAGCTCCTATAATTCACCCCTCCACTTT
d_gene: .
abundance: many
v_gene: TRBV11-3
j_gene: TRBJ1-6

CDR3aa: CASSGRGDLVDTQYF
CDR3nt: TGTGCCAGCAGCGGCAGGGGGGATTTGGTAGATACGCAGTATTTT
d_gene: .
abundance: many
v_gene: TRBV7-2
j_gene: TRBJ2-3

CDR3aa: CSANVRQIRGEQFF
CDR3nt: TGCAGTGCCAACGTTAGACAGATTCGGGGTGAGCAGTTCTTC
d_gene: .
abundance: few
v_gene: TRBV20-1
j_gene: TRBJ2-1

CDR3aa: CASSPRLSGTGALRNEQFF
CDR3nt: TGTGCCAGCAGCCCCCGCCTATCCGGGACAGGGGCGCTCCGCAATGAGCAGTTCTTC
d_gene: TRBD1
abundance: many
v_gene: TRBV7-8
j_gene: TRBJ2-1

CDR3aa: CSARNRVGYNEQFF
CDR3nt: TGCAGTGCTAGAAACAGGGTGGGATACAATGAGCAGTTCTTC
d_gene: .
abundance: .
v_gene: TRBV20-1
j_gene: TRBJ2-1

CDR3aa: CASRPVGGRGEQYF
CDR3nt: TGTGCCAGCAGACCCGTAGGGGGCCGGGGTGAGCAGTACTTC
d_gene: TRBD1
abundance: few
v_gene: TRBV11-2
j_gene: TRBJ2-7

CDR3aa: CASSLAATGNIQYF
CDR3nt: TGTGCCAGCAGCTTGGCTGCAACGGGGAACATTCAGTACTTC
d_gene: .
abundance: .
v_gene: TRBV5-5
j_gene: TRBJ2-4

CDR3aa: CASSFGMTGELFF
CDR3nt: TGTGCCAGCAGCTTCGGAATGACCGGGGAGCTGTTTTTT
d_gene: .
abundance: .
v_gene: TRBV7-4
j_gene: TRBJ2-2

CDR3aa: CAWSVRQGAYNEQFF
CDR3nt: TGTGCCTGGAGTGTACGTCAGGGCGCCTACAATGAGCAGTTCTTC
d_gene: .
abundance: .
v_gene: TRBV30
j_gene: TRBJ2-1

CDR3aa: CASSYRGRIGTDTQYF
CDR3nt: TGTGCCAGCAGTTACCGGGGGAGAATCGGCACAGATACGCAGTATTTT
d_gene: .
abundance: .
v_gene: TRBV6-2/TRBV6-3
j_gene: TRBJ2-3

CDR3aa: CASSTPGGGYTF
CDR3nt: TGTGCCAGCAGCACCCCCGGAGGTGGCTACACCTTC
d_gene: .
abundance: many
v_gene: TRBV7-9
j_gene: TRBJ1-2

CDR3aa: CASSLGWGQGVTEAFF
CDR3nt: TGTGCCAGCAGCTTGGGGTGGGGGCAGGGAGTCACTGAAGCTTTCTTT
d_gene: .
abundance: few
v_gene: TRBV7-2
j_gene: TRBJ1-1

CDR3aa: CASSKPGDRGGWNTEAFF
CDR3nt: TGTGCCAGTAGTAAGCCTGGGGACAGGGGAGGTTGGAACACTGAAGCTTTCTTT
d_gene: TRBD1
abundance: .
v_gene: TRBV19
j_gene: TRBJ1-1

CDR3aa: CSARFRQGKNTEAFF
CDR3nt: TGCAGTGCTAGATTCCGACAGGGGAAGAACACTGAAGCTTTCTTT
d_gene: TRBD1
abundance: few
v_gene: TRBV20-1
j_gene: TRBJ1-1

CDR3aa: CASSVGSGTVTQETQYF
CDR3nt: TGTGCCAGCAGCGTAGGTTCCGGGACAGTCACCCAAGAGACCCAGTACTTC
d_gene: TRBD1
abundance: .
v_gene: TRBV9
j_gene: TRBJ2-5

CDR3aa: CASSFITGGTDTQYF
CDR3nt: TGTGCCAGCAGCTTTATAACAGGGGGTACAGATACGCAGTATTTT
d_gene: TRBD1
abundance: .
v_gene: TRBV7-2
j_gene: TRBJ2-3

CDR3aa: CAIAGARGSPLHF
CDR3nt: TGTGCCATCGCCGGGGCGCGCGGTTCACCCCTCCACTTT
d_gene: .
abundance: many
v_gene: TRBV10-3
j_gene: TRBJ1-6